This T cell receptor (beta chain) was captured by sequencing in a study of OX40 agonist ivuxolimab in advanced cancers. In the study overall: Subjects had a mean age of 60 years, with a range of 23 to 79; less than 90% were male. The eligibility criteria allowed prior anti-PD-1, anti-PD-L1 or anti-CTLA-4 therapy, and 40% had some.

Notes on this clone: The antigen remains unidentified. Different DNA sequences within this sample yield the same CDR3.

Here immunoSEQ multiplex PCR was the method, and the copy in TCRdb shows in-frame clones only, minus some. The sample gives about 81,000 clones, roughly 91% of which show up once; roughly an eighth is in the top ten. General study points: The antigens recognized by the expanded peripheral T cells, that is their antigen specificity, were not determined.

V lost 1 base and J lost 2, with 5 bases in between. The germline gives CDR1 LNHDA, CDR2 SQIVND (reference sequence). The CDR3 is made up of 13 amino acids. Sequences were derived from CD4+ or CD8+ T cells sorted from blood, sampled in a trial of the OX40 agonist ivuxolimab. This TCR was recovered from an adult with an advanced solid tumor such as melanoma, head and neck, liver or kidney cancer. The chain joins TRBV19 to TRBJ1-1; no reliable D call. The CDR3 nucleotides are TGTGCCAGTAGTATAGGACCTAACACTGAAGCTTTCTTT. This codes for CASSIGPNTEAFF. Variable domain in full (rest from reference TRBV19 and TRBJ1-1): DGGITQSPKYLFRKEGQNVTLSCEQNLNHDAMYWYRQDPGQGLRLIYYSQIVNDFQKGDIAEGYSVSREKKESFPLTVTSAQKNPTAFYLCASSIGPNTEAFFGQGTRLTVV.